This passage covers 6 T cell receptor beta chains from one sample sequenced in a study of blood T cell repertoires in COVID-19. Clones were read by immunoSEQ multiplex PCR, and TCRdb kept only the in-frame ones, dropping some. This sample has around 170,000 clones, with under 85% found just once. Input material: peripheral blood. The receptors derive from a woman between 40 and 50 years old with acute or convalescent COVID-19.

The rearrangement uses TRBV2 and TRBJ1-5; 10 positions match TRBD1. The CDR3 runs 13 residues. The junction had 5 bases not matched to a gene; V was cut back by 10 bases and J by 5 bases. The germline gives CDR1 SNHLY, CDR2 FYNNEI. In DNA, the CDR3 is TGTGCCACCAGGGGGACAGGGGATCAGCCCCAGCATTTT. This codes for CATRGTGDQPQHF.

The chain carries TRBV11-3 and TRBJ2-1, with 7 bases aligning to TRBD1. This CDR3 has 16 amino acids. Germline V gene data show CDR1 as SGHNT and CDR2 as YENEEA. With V trimmed by 4 bases and J by 3 bases, 9 bases remained unmatched. CDR3 amino acids: CASSSHRDRNYNEQFF. CDR3 in DNA: TGTGCCAGCAGCTCTCACCGGGACAGAAACTACAATGAGCAGTTCTTC. Variable domain in full (rest from reference TRBV11-3 and TRBJ2-1): EAGVVQSPRYKIIEKKQPVAFWCNPISGHNTLYWYLQNLGQGPELLIRYENEEAVDDSQLPKDRFSAERLKGVDSTLKIQPAELGDSAVYLCASSSHRDRNYNEQFFGPGTRLTVL.

In its sample, this clone was seen a few times. This chain joins TRBV2 and TRBJ2-2; TRBD1 matches at 8 bases. With 4 bases clipped from V and 7 bases from J, the junction kept 11 bases outside the gene matches. CDR3 size: 16 residues. The V gene's germline CDR1 is SNHLY and CDR2 FYNNEI. The CDR3 bases are TGTGCCAGCAGTGTTCCCCGGACAGGGCCGGTCGGGGAGCTGTTTTTT. It specifies CASSVPRTGPVGELFF.

This sequence joins TRBV19 and TRBJ1-1; 12 bases fit TRBD1. V was pared by 5 bases and J by 8 bases, with 12 bases of the junction left unmatched. CDR1 and CDR2 (germline): LNHDA, SQIVND (reference sequence). The CDR3 contains 16 residues. CDR3 protein: CASSVSGTGGRVEAFF. In nucleotides, the CDR3 is TGTGCCAGTAGTGTATCCGGGACAGGGGGCAGAGTGGAAGCTTTCTTT.

The V gene is TRBV5-1, the J gene TRBJ1-1; 9 bases are shared with TRBD1. CDR1 and CDR2 from the germline V gene are SGHRS and YFSETQ. V shed 5 bases and J 4 bases; nucleotides not matched to a gene: 12. The length of the CDR3 is 16 residues. The CDR3 region has the DNA TGCGCCAGCAGACCATCCGGGACAGGGTTGGTCACTGAAGCTTTCTTT. It specifies CASRPSGTGLVTEAFF.

This clone was detected only a few times. The chain is built from TRBV28 and TRBJ1-1; D remains unclear. The V end lost 6 bases, the J end lost 5 bases, and 13 bases lay between the germline ends. There are 13 residues in the CDR3. Germline V lookup: CDR1 MDHEN, CDR2 SYDVKM. CDR3 DNA: TGTGCCAGCAGCCCGGTTGGAGGTACTGAAGCTTTCTTT. Translated: CASSPVGGTEAFF. The full variable domain, with the rest looked up from reference TRBV28 and TRBJ1-1, is DVKVTQSSRYLVKRTGEKVFLECVQDMDHENMFWYRQDPGLGLRLIYFSYDVKMKEKGDIPEGYSVSREKKERFSLILESASTNQTSMYLCASSPVGGTEAFFGQGTRLTVV.